Below are 13 T cell receptor beta chains sequenced from a single sample in a study of shared clonotypes between healthy human individuals. Clones were sequenced by immunoSEQ multiplex PCR, and TCRdb holds only the in-frame ones, with some missing. The sample has approximately 530,000 clones; 95% to 97% are singletons. The sequencing sample was made of naive CD4+ T cells sorted from blood. Subset given: CD45RA+ positively selected. The origin of the receptors is a young woman in good health.

CDR3 in DNA: TGTGCCAGCAGTTTTCCCAGGGACTGGGCCTACGAGCAGTACTTC. It encodes CASSFPRDWAYEQYF. V usage is TRBV27 and J usage is TRBJ2-7, with D tentatively TRBD2 (6 bases). CDR3 length equals 15 residues. The germline V and J ends were trimmed by 3 bases and 2 bases, with 14 bases remaining between them. From germline, CDR1 is MNHEY and CDR2 SMNVEV (reference sequence).

The chain couples TRBV11-1 to TRBJ2-3; 10 bases align to TRBD2. V lost 6 bases to trimming and J lost 7 bases; unmatched junction nucleotides: 10. The CDR3 extends over 15 amino acids. Per germline, CDR1 SGHAT and CDR2 FQDESV (reference sequence). This CDR3 reads CASSLQTSGTYTQYF. The CDR3 nucleotides are TGTGCCAGCAGTTTGCAAACTAGCGGGACTTATACGCAGTATTTT.

V usage is TRBV6-6 and J usage is TRBJ1-4, with a tentative D call TRBD1 (5 bases). The CDR3 loop spans 15 amino acids. Germline CDR1 reads MNHNY; CDR2 reads SVGAGI (reference sequence). Trimming cost V 5 bases and J 3 bases, with 13 bases left between them. CDR3 sequence: CASSRTGRSNEKLFF. The CDR3 DNA reads as TGTGCCAGCAGTCGCACGGGACGGTCTAATGAAAAACTGTTTTTT.

The rearrangement joins TRBV2 to TRBJ2-7, with 8 bases lining up with TRBD1. Germline assignment: CDR1 SNHLY and CDR2 FYNNEI. V was pared by 6 bases and J by 1 base, with 5 bases of the junction left unmatched. The CDR3 has 14 amino acids. The CDR3 region has the DNA TGTGCCAGCAGAGGGACAGGAGTGTCCTACGAGCAGTACTTC. It is translated as CASRGTGVSYEQYF.

This clone came up a few times. The chain carries TRBV15 and TRBJ2-2; TRBD1 matches at 7 bases. J gave up 1 base and V 3 bases, and 14 bases lay outside the gene matches. Germline lookup yields CDR1 LNHNV and CDR2 YYDKDF (reference sequence). CDR3 length equals 19 residues. CDR3 sequence reads: CATSSLPPADRRNTGELFF. CDR3 coding DNA: TGTGCCACCAGCAGTCTTCCCCCGGCGGACAGGCGGAACACCGGGGAGCTGTTTTTT.

This chain connects TRBV5-1 to TRBJ1-3; TRBD1 aligns across 7 bases. Germline CDR1 is SGHRS and CDR2 is YFSETQ. V gave up 2 bases and J gave up 3 bases; unmatched junction bases: 11. The CDR3 is made up of 17 amino acids. CDR3: CASSLSPRDSFGNTIYF. The CDR3 DNA reads TGCGCCAGCAGCTTAAGTCCCCGGGACAGCTTTGGAAACACCATATATTTT.

V is TRBV12-5 and J is TRBJ2-7; no clear D gene. CDR1 LGHNT and CDR2 FRNRAP come from the germline V gene. V lost 7 bases to trimming and J lost 2 bases, with 21 bases between them. This CDR3 comprises 16 residues. The CDR3 DNA reads as TGTGCTAGTGCCACCCCCTTATCCCCCTTAGCCTACGAGCAGTACTTC. It translates to CASATPLSPLAYEQYF.

This chain uses TRBV6-5 with TRBJ1-2; unclear D gene. The CDR3 is 12 residues long. Per the germline V gene, CDR1 is MNHEY and CDR2 is SVGAGI. V was clipped by 2 bases and J by 3 bases, with 4 bases between them. DNA of the CDR3: TGTGCCAGCAGTTACGGGGACTATGGCTACACCTTC. Translating gives CASSYGDYGYTF.

The table lists this clone with a few counts. In the same sample, other DNA sequences code for this CDR3. This sequence joins TRBV7-9 and TRBJ2-7; D ambiguous. Germline V gene data show CDR1 as SEHNR and CDR2 as FQNEAQ (reference sequence). The CDR3 spans 12 residues. Trimming pared 5 bases from V and 1 base from J, leaving 6 bases between. The CDR3 DNA is TGTGCCAGCAGCCCCCGTTCCTACGAGCAGTACTTC. Its translation is CASSPRSYEQYF.

The rearrangement uses TRBV7-9 and TRBJ1-1, with D possibly TRBD1 on 5 matching bases. The CDR3 spans 16 residues. V dropped 3 bases and J dropped 0 bases, with 14 bases sitting between them. In germline, CDR1 is SEHNR, CDR2 FQNEAQ (reference sequence). The CDR3 DNA sequence: TGTGCCAGCAGCTTTACCCAGGGTCCCCTGAACACTGAAGCTTTCTTT. Amino acid sequence: CASSFTQGPLNTEAFF.

The V gene is TRBV2, the J gene TRBJ2-3; 15 nucleotides line up with TRBD2. The CDR3 is made up of 20 amino acids. With V trimmed by 6 bases and J by 5 bases, 18 bases remained unmatched. From germline, CDR1 is SNHLY and CDR2 FYNNEI. The CDR3 here is CASRKPRTSGRAGSRDTQYF. CDR3 bases: TGTGCCAGCAGAAAGCCCCGGACTAGCGGGAGGGCCGGGTCTAGAGATACGCAGTATTTT.

V usage is TRBV19 and J usage is TRBJ1-5; possible D gene TRBD1, 5 bases. V lost 3 bases and J lost 0, with 18 bases in between. Germline V CDR1 and CDR2: LNHDA, SQIVND (reference sequence). This CDR3 is built from 18 residues. The chain's CDR3 is CASSIGYRGLDSNQPQHF. Written as DNA, the CDR3 is TGTGCCAGTAGTATCGGTTATCGGGGACTCGATAGCAATCAGCCCCAGCATTTT.

The V gene is TRBV6-1, the J gene TRBJ2-7, with D maybe TRBD2 (6 bases). Germline values: CDR1 MNHNS, CDR2 SASEGT. The CDR3 length is 14 residues. Trimming took off 1 base at V and 3 bases at J, with 10 bases between the two ends. The CDR3 reads CASSEVGEVYEQYF. CDR3 nucleotide sequence: TGTGCCAGCAGTGAAGTAGGGGAGGTCTACGAGCAGTACTTC.